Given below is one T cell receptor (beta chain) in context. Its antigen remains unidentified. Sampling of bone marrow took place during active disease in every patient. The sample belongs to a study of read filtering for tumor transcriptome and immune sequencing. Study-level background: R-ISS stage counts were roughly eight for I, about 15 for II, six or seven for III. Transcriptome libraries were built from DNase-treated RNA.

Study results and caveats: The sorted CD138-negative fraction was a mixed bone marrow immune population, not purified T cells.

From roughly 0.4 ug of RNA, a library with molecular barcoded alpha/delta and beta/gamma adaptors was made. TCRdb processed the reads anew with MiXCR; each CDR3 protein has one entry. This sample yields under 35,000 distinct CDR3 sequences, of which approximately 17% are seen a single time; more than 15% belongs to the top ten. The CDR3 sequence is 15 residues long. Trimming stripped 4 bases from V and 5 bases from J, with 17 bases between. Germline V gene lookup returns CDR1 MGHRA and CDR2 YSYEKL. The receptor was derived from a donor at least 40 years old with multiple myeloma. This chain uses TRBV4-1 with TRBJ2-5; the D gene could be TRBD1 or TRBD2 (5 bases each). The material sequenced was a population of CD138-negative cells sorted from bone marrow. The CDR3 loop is CASSPHQGDGETQYF. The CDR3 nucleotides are TGCGCCAGCAGCCCACATCAGGGAGATGGGGAGACCCAGTACTTC.